This T cell receptor (beta chain) was found in a study of regulatory T cells in long-lasting Graves disease (TCRdb year 2021). Regarding the complete study: Persistent Graves' disease was defined as antithyroid drug treatment for over 5 years with persistently positive TSH receptor autoantibodies. Patients with persistent Graves' disease were compared with patients with newly diagnosed Graves' disease using TCR sequencing and RNA sequencing of peripheral blood. The study was registered as a clinical trial and conducted in China. A total of 35 or so samples were covered by TCR sequencing, comprising 13 persistent and 20 newly diagnosed Graves' disease patients. Antithyroid drugs had been taken for 10 to 13 years on average by persistent Graves' disease patients in the clinical cohort.

The library relied on multiplex PCR. Reads for this sample came from an Illumina HiSeq 4000. CDR3 regions were amplified by Arm-PCR with iRepertoire HTBI primers to construct TCR beta libraries. PCR products were gel purified before sequencing. On the study's bioinformatics: A total of 62 TRBV and under 15 TRBJ segments were identified across samples and were used for gene usage analysis of CDR3 amino acid clonotypes. Filtered high-quality paired reads were merged into contigs using COPE and FqMerger. BLAST was used to align contigs to IMGT TRBV, TRBD and TRBJ reference genes, and CDR3 was defined according to IMGT. Any clonotype with a frequency above 0.1% was classified as a highly expanded clone. Shannon entropy was used to measure repertoire diversity, and the Gini coefficient was used to measure V-J evenness. A clonotype found in more than one individual was treated as public. Through fastp at Q25 and MiXCR, TCRdb rebuilt clones from the public reads, retaining in-frame beta chains. Records with the same CDR3 protein are collapsed into one entry carrying the most frequent genes and DNA. These V and J calls are TCRdb output, not the study's own analysis. Counted in this sample were over 350,000 distinct CDR3 sequences; under 25% of them appeared once. The ten largest clones add up to about 20% of the sample.

This clonotype was counted a few times. Its antigen specificity is not known. No base qualities exist here, and no much larger clone lies one base off it. The CDR3 has 15 amino acids, counting the end cysteine and phenylalanine. CDR3 DNA is the only sequence kept; it has 45 bases, read in frame from the first base. The junction shows trimming of 7 bases on V and 1 base on J, and the gene matches do not reach 7 bases of it. CDR1 and CDR2 were assigned from the germline V gene as MDHEN and SYDVKM. The time point label, read with the paper, signifies: persistent/refractory GD, antithyroid drugs over 5 years with positive TRAb. For both TCR sequencing and RNA sequencing, RNA was extracted from PBMCs in TRIzol. The diagnosis of Graves' disease followed American Thyroid Association guidelines. Patients were recruited from an endocrinology department in Xi'an, China. Each patient gave about 9.1 milliliters of peripheral blood, collected in an EDTA anticoagulant tube. Ficoll Paque Plus density gradient separation was used to isolate PBMCs, and no further T cell sorting was done. An Agilent 2100 Bioanalyzer and agarose gel were used to check RNA quality, and a NanoDrop 2000 was used to measure RNA concentration.

Results and caveats for the whole study, not just this receptor: Sequencing and analysis were limited to the TCR beta chain. The study examined only peripheral blood because the primary lesion, thyroid tissue, could not be accessed. Patients with persistent disease shared more public clonotypes (approximately 2,500) than newly diagnosed patients did (nearly 1,000). As a limitation, the authors acknowledged that the small sample size may reduce accuracy. Preferential use of TRBV28, TRBJ1-2 and TRBJ2-5 was observed in persistent disease, whereas TRBV20-1 and TRBJ2-1 were favored in newly diagnosed disease. Persistent Graves' disease patients showed lower TCR Shannon entropy and fewer highly expanded clones than newly diagnosed patients, suggesting clonal expansion.

The chain joins TRBV28 to TRBJ2-3, with 8 bases aligning to TRBD2. The TCR comes from a female donor with Graves disease. Material: peripheral blood mononuclear cells (PBMCs), obtained when the disease was refractory, from a patient treated with antithyroid drugs. The CDR3 in this case is CASTPGGFGTDTQYF. The sequence in DNA is TGTGCCAGCACCCCGGGGGGGTTCGGCACAGATACGCAGTATTTT.